This TCR beta chain was observed in a study of control samples from healthy donors and cancer patients. The CDR3 runs 16 residues. V was cut by 5 bases and J by 0 bases, with 16 bases left in between. Germline V lookup: CDR1 LNHDA, CDR2 SQIVND (reference sequence). Data came from immunoSEQ multiplex PCR; TCRdb stores just in-frame clones and leaves some out. The repertoire holds roughly 80,000 clones, with approximately 89% as singletons. The rearrangement joins TRBV19 to TRBJ1-2, with a weak D call TRBD1 (6 bases). The sequencing sample was made of blood. This sequence originates from a middle-aged man in good health. CDR3 sequence (DNA): TGTGCCAGTAGTTCGGGACAAACACTTACTAACTATGGCTACACCTTC. It codes for CASSSGQTLTNYGYTF.